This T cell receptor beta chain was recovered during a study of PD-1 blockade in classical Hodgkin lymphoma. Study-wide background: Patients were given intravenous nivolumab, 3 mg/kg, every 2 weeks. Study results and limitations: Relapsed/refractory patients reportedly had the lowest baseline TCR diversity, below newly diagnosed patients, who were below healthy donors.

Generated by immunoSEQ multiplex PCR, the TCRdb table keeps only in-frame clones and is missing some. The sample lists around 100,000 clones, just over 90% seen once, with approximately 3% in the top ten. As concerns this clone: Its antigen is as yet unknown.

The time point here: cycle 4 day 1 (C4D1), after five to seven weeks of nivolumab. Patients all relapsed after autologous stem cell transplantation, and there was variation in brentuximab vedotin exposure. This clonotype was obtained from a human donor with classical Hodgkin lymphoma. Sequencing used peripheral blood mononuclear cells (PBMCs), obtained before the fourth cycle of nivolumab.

CDR3 residues: CSVAGQEAFF. The CDR3 bases are TGCAGCGTTGCCGGACAGGAAGCTTTCTTT. The chain combines TRBV29-1 with TRBJ1-1, with a possible D match to TRBD1 (6 bases). V dropped 4 bases and J dropped 8 bases, with 8 bases sitting between them. This CDR3 comprises 10 residues. The germline gives CDR1 SQVTM, CDR2 ANQGSEA.